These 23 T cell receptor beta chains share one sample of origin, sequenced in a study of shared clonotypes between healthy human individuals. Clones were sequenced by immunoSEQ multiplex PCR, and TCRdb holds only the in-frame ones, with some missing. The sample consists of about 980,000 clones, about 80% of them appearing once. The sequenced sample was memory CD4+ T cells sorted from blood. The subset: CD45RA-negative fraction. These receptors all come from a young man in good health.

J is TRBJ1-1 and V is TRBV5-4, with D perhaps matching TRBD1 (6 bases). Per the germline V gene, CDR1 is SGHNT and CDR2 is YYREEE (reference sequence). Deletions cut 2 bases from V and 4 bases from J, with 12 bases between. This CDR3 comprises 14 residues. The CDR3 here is CASSLDTGSTEAFF. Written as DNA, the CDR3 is TGTGCCAGCAGCTTAGACACAGGGTCCACTGAAGCTTTCTTT.

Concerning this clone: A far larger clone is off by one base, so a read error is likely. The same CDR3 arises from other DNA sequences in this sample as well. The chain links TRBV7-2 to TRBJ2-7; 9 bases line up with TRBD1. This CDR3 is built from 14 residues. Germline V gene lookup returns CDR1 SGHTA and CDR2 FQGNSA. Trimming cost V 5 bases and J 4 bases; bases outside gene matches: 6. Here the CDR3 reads CASSPGTGSYEQYF. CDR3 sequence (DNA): TGTGCCAGCAGCCCCGGGACAGGGTCATACGAGCAGTACTTC.

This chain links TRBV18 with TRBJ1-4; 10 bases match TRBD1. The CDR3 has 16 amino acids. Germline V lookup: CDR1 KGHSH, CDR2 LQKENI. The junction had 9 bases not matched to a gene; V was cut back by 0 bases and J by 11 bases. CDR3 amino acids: CASSPPIRQGARKLFF. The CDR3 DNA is TGTGCCAGCTCACCACCGATAAGACAGGGGGCAAGGAAACTGTTTTTT. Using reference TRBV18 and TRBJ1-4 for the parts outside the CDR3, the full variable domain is NAGVMQNPRHLVRRRGQEARLRCSPMKGHSHVYWYRQLPEEGLKFMVYLQKENIIDESGMPKERFSAEFPKEGPSILRIQQVVRGDSAAYFCASSPPIRQGARKLFFGSGTQLSVL.

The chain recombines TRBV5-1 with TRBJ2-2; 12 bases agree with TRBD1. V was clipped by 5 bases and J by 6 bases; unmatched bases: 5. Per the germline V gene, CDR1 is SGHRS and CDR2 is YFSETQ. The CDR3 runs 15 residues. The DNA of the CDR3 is TGCGCCAGCAGACAGGGACAGGGGGCCCCCGGGGAGCTGTTTTTT. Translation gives CASRQGQGAPGELFF.

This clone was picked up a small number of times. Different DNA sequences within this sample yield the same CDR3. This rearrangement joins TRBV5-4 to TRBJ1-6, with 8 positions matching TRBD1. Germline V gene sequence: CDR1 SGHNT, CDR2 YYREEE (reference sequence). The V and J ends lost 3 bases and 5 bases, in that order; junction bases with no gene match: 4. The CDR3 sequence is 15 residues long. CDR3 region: CASSSRTGNNSPLHF. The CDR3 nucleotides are TGTGCCAGCAGCTCACGGACAGGGAATAATTCACCCCTCCACTTT.

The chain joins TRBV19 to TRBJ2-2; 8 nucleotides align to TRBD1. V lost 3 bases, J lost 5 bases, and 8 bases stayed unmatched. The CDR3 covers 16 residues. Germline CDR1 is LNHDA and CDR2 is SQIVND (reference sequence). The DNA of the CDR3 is TGTGCCAGTAGTATGAAGGGGACAGGTCTAACCGGGGAGCTGTTTTTT. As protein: CASSMKGTGLTGELFF.

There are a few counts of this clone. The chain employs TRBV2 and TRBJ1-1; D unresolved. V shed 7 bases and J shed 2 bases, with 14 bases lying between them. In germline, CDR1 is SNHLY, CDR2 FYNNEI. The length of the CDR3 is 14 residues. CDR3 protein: CASTGEGKNTEAFF. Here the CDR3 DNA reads TGTGCCAGCACCGGGGAAGGGAAAAACACTGAAGCTTTCTTT. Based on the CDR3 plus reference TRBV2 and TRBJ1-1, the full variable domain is EPEVTQTPSHQVTQMGQEVILRCVPISNHLYFYWYRQILGQKVEFLVSFYNNEISEKSEIFDDQFSVERPDGSNFTLKIRSTKLEDSAMYFCASTGEGKNTEAFFGQGTRLTVV.

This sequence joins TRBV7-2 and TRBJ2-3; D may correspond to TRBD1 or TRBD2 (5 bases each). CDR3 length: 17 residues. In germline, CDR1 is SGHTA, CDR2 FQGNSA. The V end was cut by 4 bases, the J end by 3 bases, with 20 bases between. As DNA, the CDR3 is TGTGCCAGCAGCTGGGGCGCACGCGGGTCTGGGACAGATACGCAGTATTTT. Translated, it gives CASSWGARGSGTDTQYF. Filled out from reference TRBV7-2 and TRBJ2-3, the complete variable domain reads GAGVSQSPSNKVTEKGKDVELRCDPISGHTALYWYRQSLGQGLEFLIYFQGNSAPDKSGLPSDRFSAERTGGSVSTLTIQRTQQEDSAVYLCASSWGARGSGTDTQYFGPGTRLTVL.

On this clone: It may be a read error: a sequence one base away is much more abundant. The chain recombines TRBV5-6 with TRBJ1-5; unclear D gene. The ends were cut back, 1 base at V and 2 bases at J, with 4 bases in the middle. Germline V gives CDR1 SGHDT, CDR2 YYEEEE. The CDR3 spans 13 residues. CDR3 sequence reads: CASSLTGNQPQHF. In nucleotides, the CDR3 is TGTGCCAGCAGCTTGACAGGCAATCAGCCCCAGCATTTT. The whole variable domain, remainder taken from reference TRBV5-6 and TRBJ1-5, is DAGVTQSPTHLIKTRGQQVTLRCSPKSGHDTVSWYQQALGQGPQFIFQYYEEEERQRGNFPDRFSGHQFPNYSSELNVNALLLGDSALYLCASSLTGNQPQHFGDGTRLSIL.

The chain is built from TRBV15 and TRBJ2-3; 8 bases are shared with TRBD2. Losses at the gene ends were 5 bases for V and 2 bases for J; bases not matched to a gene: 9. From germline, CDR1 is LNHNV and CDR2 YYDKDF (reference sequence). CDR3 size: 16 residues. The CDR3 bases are TGTGCCACCAGCGGGGGGGCGGGGGGCAACACAGATACGCAGTATTTT. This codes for CATSGGAGGNTDTQYF.

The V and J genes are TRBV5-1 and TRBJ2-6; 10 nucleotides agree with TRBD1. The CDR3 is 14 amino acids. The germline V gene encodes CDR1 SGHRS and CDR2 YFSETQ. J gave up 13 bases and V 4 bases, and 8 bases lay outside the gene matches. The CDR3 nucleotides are TGCGCCAGCAGCCCTGGGGGACAGGGGAGAGTCCTGACTTTC. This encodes CASSPGGQGRVLTF.

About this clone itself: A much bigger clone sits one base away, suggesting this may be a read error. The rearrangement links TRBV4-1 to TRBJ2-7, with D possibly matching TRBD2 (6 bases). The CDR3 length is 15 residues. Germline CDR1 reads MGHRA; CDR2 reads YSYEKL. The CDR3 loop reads CAGSQEGLGRLEQYF. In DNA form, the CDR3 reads TGCGCCGGCAGCCAAGAAGGCCTAGGGAGGCTCGAGCAGTACTTC.

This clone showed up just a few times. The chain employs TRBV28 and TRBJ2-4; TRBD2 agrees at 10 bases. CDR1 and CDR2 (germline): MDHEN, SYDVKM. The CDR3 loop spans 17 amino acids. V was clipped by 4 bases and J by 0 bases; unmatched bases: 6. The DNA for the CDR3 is TGTGCCAGCAGTTCCTCCGGACTAGCGGTAGCCAAAAACATTCAGTACTTC. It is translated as CASSSSGLAVAKNIQYF.

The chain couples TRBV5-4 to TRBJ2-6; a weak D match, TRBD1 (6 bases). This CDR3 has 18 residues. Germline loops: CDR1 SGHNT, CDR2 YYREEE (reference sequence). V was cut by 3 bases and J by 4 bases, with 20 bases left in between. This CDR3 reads CASSSRDTGRSGANVLTF. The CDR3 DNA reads TGTGCCAGCAGCTCCCGGGACACCGGTCGGTCCGGGGCCAACGTCCTGACTTTC.

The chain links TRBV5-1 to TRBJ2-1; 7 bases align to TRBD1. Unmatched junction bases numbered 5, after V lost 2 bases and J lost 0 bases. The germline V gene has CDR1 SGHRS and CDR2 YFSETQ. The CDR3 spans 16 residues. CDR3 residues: CASSLPTGSSYNEQFF. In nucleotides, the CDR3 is TGCGCCAGCAGCTTACCGACAGGGAGCTCCTACAATGAGCAGTTCTTC.

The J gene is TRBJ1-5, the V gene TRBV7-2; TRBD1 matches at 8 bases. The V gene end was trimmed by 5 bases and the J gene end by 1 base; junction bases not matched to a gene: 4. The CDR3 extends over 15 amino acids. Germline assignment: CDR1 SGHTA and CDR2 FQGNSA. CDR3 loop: CASSGQGRSNQPQHF. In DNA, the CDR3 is TGTGCCAGCAGCGGACAGGGTAGAAGCAATCAGCCCCAGCATTTT.

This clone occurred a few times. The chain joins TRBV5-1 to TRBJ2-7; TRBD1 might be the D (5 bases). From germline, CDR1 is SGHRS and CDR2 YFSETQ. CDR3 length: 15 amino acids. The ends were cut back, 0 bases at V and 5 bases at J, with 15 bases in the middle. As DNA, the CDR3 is TGCGCCAGCAGCTTGGTCGGACAAGGGCTACACGAGCAGTACTTC. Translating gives CASSLVGQGLHEQYF. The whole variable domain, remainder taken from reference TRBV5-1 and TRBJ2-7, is KAGVTQTPRYLIKTRGQQVTLSCSPISGHRSVSWYQQTPGQGLQFLFEYFSETQRNKGNFPGRFSGRQFSNSRSEMNVSTLELGDSALYLCASSLVGQGLHEQYFGPGTRLTVT.

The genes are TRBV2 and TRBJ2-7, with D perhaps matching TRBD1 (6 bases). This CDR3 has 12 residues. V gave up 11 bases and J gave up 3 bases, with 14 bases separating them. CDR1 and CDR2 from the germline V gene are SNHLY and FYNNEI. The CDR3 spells CAEGQLSYEQYF. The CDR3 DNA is TGTGCCGAAGGACAGTTGAGCTACGAGCAGTACTTC.

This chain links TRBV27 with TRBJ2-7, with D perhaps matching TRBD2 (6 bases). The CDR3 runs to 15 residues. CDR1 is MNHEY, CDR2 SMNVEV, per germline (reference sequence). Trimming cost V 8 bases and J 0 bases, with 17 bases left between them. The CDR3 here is CASSFGGEPSYEQYF. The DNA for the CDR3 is TGTGCCAGCTCCTTCGGAGGGGAGCCCTCCTACGAGCAGTACTTC.

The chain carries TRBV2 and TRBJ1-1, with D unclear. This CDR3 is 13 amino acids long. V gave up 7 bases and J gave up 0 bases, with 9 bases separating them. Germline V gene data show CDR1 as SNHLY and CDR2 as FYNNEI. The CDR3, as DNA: TGTGCCAGCAAGGCAGATATGAACACTGAAGCTTTCTTT. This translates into CASKADMNTEAFF.

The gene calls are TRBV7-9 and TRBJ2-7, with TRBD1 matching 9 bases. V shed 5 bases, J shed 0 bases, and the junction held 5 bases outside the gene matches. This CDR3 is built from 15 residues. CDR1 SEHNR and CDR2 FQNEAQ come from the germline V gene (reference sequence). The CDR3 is CASSLDRGASYEQYF. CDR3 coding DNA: TGTGCCAGCAGCCTCGACAGGGGGGCCTCCTACGAGCAGTACTTC.

The CDR3 spells CASSYSAKGEYGYTF. CDR3 DNA: TGTGCCAGCAGTTACTCGGCGAAAGGGGAGTATGGCTACACCTTC. The V call is TRBV6-5, the J call TRBJ1-2; D possibly corresponds to TRBD1 (5 bases). V lost 0 bases, J lost 5 bases, and 13 bases lay in between. The CDR3 sequence is 15 residues long. Per the germline V gene, CDR1 is MNHEY and CDR2 is SVGAGI.

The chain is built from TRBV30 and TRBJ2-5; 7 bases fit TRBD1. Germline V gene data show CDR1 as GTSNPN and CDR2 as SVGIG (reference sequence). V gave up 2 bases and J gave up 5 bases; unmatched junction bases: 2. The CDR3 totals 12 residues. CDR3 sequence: CAWSIRGETQYF. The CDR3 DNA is TGTGCCTGGAGTATCAGGGGGGAGACCCAGTACTTC. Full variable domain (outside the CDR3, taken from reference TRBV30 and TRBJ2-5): SQTIHQWPATLVQPVGSPLSLECTVEGTSNPNLYWYRQAAGRGLQLLFYSVGIGQISSEVPQNLSASRPQDRQFILSSKKLLLSDSGFYLCAWSIRGETQYFGPGTRLLVL.